This T cell receptor (beta chain) was observed in a study of cytomegalovirus exposure and HLA in healthy donors. Findings and limits, study-wide: Under in vitro conditions, a few CMV-associated chains were confirmed as specific for CMV antigens.

Repertoires were generated with immunoSEQ multiplex PCR, while TCRdb's copy carries only in-frame clones and drops some. The sample lists roughly 100,000 clones; about 88% were seen once. In regard to this clone: As yet, its antigen is unknown.

The V and J ends lost 5 bases and 4 bases, in that order; junction bases with no gene match: 16. The CDR3 totals 17 residues. Germline assignment: CDR1 SGHAT and CDR2 FQNNGV. The sequencing input was PBMCs. The source is a woman aged 18-35 years in good health and CMV-seropositive. The chain recombines TRBV11-2 with TRBJ1-2; TRBD1 agrees at 7 bases. CDR3 in DNA: TGTGCCAGCAGCCCCCTCTCCGACAGGGCCCGCCGCTATGGCTACACCTTC. Protein sequence: CASSPLSDRARRYGYTF.